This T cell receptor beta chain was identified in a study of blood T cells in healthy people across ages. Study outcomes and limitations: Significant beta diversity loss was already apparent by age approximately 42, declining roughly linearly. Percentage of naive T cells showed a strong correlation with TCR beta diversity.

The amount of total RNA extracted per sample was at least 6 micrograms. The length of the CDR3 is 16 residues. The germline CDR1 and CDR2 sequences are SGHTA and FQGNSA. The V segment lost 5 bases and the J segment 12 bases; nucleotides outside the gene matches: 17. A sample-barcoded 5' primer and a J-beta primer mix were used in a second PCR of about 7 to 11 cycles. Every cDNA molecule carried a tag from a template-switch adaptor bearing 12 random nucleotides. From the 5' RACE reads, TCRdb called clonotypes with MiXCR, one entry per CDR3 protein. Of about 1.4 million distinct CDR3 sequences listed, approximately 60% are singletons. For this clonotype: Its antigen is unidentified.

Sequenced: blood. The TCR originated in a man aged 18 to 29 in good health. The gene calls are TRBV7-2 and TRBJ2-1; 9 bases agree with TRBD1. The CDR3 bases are TGTGCCAGCAGCCGAGGGACAGGGCCACCGACATGGGGGCAGTTCTTC. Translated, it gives CASSRGTGPPTWGQFF.